The T cell receptor (beta chain) under discussion was sequenced for a study of monozygotic twins with inflammatory bowel disease. From its re-call of the 5' RACE reads, TCRdb lists each CDR3 protein once, without DNA. The specimen's table records hundreds of thousands of distinct CDR3 sequences. Germline V gene lookup returns CDR1 DFQATT and CDR2 SNEGSKA (reference sequence). There are 16 residues in the CDR3. Sequencing was done on a sample of blood. This clonotype was obtained from a human donor with ulcerative colitis or Crohn's disease, or a healthy co-twin of an affected twin (not recorded which). The V gene is TRBV20-1, the J gene TRBJ2-1; TCRdb calls TRBD2, which cannot be checked without DNA. CDR3 sequence reads: CSANQDFPSSYNEQFF.